Following are 9 T cell receptor beta chains from one sample sequenced in a study of T-cell reconstitution after alpha-beta-depleted transplantation in children. As it was prepared, the TCRbeta library received unique molecular identifiers. TCRdb re-analysed the PCR reads in MiXCR, keeping a single row per CDR3 protein. Counted here are some 200,000 distinct CDR3 sequences, roughly 9% occurring once; the ten biggest clones make up over 5.5%. Source: PBMCs from the stem cell graft donor, taken from the stem cell graft. Receptor source: a human donor who donated a stem cell graft to a child with acute lymphoblastic leukemia.

The chain recombines TRBV20-1 with TRBJ2-3, with 10 bases lining up with TRBD2. The CDR3 consists of 15 residues. Germline CDR1 reads DFQATT; CDR2 reads SNEGSKA (reference sequence). Germline trimming cut 3 bases from V and 3 bases from J; bases unmatched to any gene: 6. The CDR3 nucleotides read TGCAGTGCTAGGCTAGCGGGGGAACGAACAGATACGCAGTATTTT. Encoded protein: CSARLAGERTDTQYF.

This clonotype was seen a few times. The chain uses TRBV15 and TRBJ2-2; TRBD2 agrees at 14 bases. Germline V lookup: CDR1 LNHNV, CDR2 YYDKDF (reference sequence). The ends lost 1 base at V and 7 bases at J; junction bases unmatched: 11. The CDR3 has 19 amino acids. This CDR3 is CATSRGYPTSGGEGGELFF. As DNA, the CDR3 is TGTGCCACCAGCAGAGGCTATCCGACTAGCGGGGGGGAAGGCGGGGAGCTGTTTTTT.

This clonotype was detected ten times or more. The chain joins TRBV29-1 to TRBJ2-5, with a weak D call TRBD2 (6 bases). The CDR3 has 13 amino acids. Germline CDR1 and CDR2: SQVTM and ANQGSEA. V was pared by 4 bases and J by 2 bases, with 11 bases between. This chain's CDR3 is CSVAGTAQETQYF. The CDR3 coding sequence is TGCAGCGTTGCTGGGACTGCTCAAGAGACCCAGTACTTC.

This chain joins TRBV12-3 or TRBV12-4 and TRBJ1-1; D gene unclear. This CDR3 has 13 residues. The ends were cut back, 7 bases at V and 3 bases at J, with 12 bases in the middle. This CDR3 is CASTPDGYTEAFF. For the CDR3, the DNA is TGTGCCAGCACCCCGGATGGATACACTGAAGCTTTCTTT.

This clonotype appeared many times. V usage is TRBV15 and J usage is TRBJ1-3, with D unresolved. This CDR3 spans 14 amino acids. V lost 0 bases to trimming and J lost 0 bases, with 3 bases between them. CDR1 is LNHNV, CDR2 YYDKDF, per germline (reference sequence). The DNA of the CDR3 is TGTGCCACCAGCAGAGAAGGCTCTGGAAACACCATATATTTT. Its protein product is CATSREGSGNTIYF.

This clonotype has at least ten counts. This chain links TRBV5-1 with TRBJ1-1; D not resolved. CDR1 and CDR2 (germline): SGHRS, YFSETQ. Deletions cut 0 bases from V and 0 bases from J, with 6 bases between. The CDR3 loop spans 14 amino acids. The CDR3 DNA is TGCGCCAGCAGCTTGGGGGAGTTGAACACTGAAGCTTTCTTT. This encodes CASSLGELNTEAFF.

This clonotype turned up a few times. The V call is TRBV6-5, the J call TRBJ1-1; D is ambiguous. Germline values: CDR1 MNHEY, CDR2 SVGAGI. CDR3 length equals 13 residues. Trimming cost V 4 bases and J 4 bases, with 10 bases left between them. For the CDR3, the DNA is TGTGCCAGCAGTTTAGTGGTGCGCACTGAAGCTTTCTTT. Protein: CASSLVVRTEAFF.

The chain is built from TRBV29-1 and TRBJ2-7, with TRBD1 matching over 10 bases. After removal of 6 bases from V and 3 bases from J, the junction contained 5 bases not matched to a gene. Per the germline V gene, CDR1 is SQVTM and CDR2 is ANQGSEA. There are 13 residues in the CDR3. The CDR3 region has the DNA TGCAGCGTCGCCGGGACAGGGGTCTACGAGCAGTACTTC. Encoded protein: CSVAGTGVYEQYF.

This clonotype was seen a few times. This sequence joins TRBV5-1 and TRBJ2-7; the D gene is possibly TRBD2 (6 bases). V was shortened by 4 bases and J by 5 bases, with 13 bases between the two germline ends. This CDR3 comprises 13 residues. Per germline, CDR1 SGHRS and CDR2 YFSETQ. The CDR3 here is CASSKEASDEQYF. In nucleotides, the CDR3 is TGCGCCAGCAGCAAGGAAGCTAGCGACGAGCAGTACTTC.